This entry lists 12 T cell receptor beta chains sequenced from one sample in a study of blood T cell repertoires in COVID-19. Assay: immunoSEQ multiplex PCR; the TCRdb copy retains only in-frame clones and omits some. The data show 300,000 to 500,000 clones, with roughly 87% seen just once and roughly 2% held by the top ten. The sequenced sample was PBMCs or T cells enriched from blood (not recorded which). The origin of the receptors is a woman in her thirties or forties with acute COVID-19.

The gene calls are TRBV5-1 and TRBJ1-6; tentative D call: TRBD1 (6 bases). Trimming took 0 bases from V and 12 from J, leaving 13 bases between them. This CDR3 comprises 14 residues. Germline CDR1 SGHRS, CDR2 YFSETQ. CDR3 residues: CASSLDREGKPLHF. The CDR3 DNA sequence: TGCGCCAGCAGCTTGGACAGGGAAGGGAAACCCCTCCACTTT.

This clone was found once. The V and J genes are TRBV5-1 and TRBJ1-2; a possible D gene is TRBD1 (6 bases). Germline CDR1 is SGHRS and CDR2 is YFSETQ. The CDR3 runs to 14 residues. Trimming pared 4 bases from V and 8 bases from J, leaving 18 bases between. CDR3 in DNA: TGCGCCAGCAGCCGTGGACAGCCCGGGGAAGGCTACACCTTC. Its translation: CASSRGQPGEGYTF.

The V and J genes are TRBV24-1 and TRBJ2-5, with 11 bases lining up with TRBD1. The trim removed 4 bases at V and 5 bases at J, leaving 8 bases unmatched. Germline lookup yields CDR1 KGHDR and CDR2 SFDVKD. This CDR3 is built from 16 residues. CDR3 loop: CATSEGRTGGRETQYF. The CDR3 nucleotides are TGTGCCACCAGTGAGGGGCGGACAGGGGGCCGGGAGACCCAGTACTTC.

V is TRBV18 and J is TRBJ2-3, with 8 bases identical to TRBD2. Germline V gives CDR1 KGHSH, CDR2 LQKENI. The V segment lost 6 bases and the J segment 4 bases; nucleotides outside the gene matches: 6. The CDR3 loop spans 14 amino acids. CDR3 protein: CASSPGGDADTQYF. The CDR3 region has the DNA TGTGCCAGCTCCCCCGGGGGGGACGCAGATACGCAGTATTTT. The full variable domain, its missing parts supplied by reference TRBV18 and TRBJ2-3, is NAGVMQNPRHLVRRRGQEARLRCSPMKGHSHVYWYRQLPEEGLKFMVYLQKENIIDESGMPKERFSAEFPKEGPSILRIQQVVRGDSAAYFCASSPGGDADTQYFGPGTRLTVL.

This chain uses TRBV10-3 with TRBJ1-5, with 9 bases aligning to TRBD1. This CDR3 region has 17 residues. After removal of 5 bases from V and 0 bases from J, the junction contained 8 bases not matched to a gene. Germline assignment: CDR1 ENHRY and CDR2 SYGVKD. CDR3 amino acids: CAISKDRGKDSNQPQHF. Written as DNA, the CDR3 is TGTGCCATCAGTAAGGACAGGGGTAAGGATAGCAATCAGCCCCAGCATTTT.

This clone was recorded only once. This chain uses TRBV20-1 with TRBJ2-5; 12 bases map to TRBD2. V shed 3 bases and J 5 bases; nucleotides not matched to a gene: 7. The V gene's germline CDR1 is DFQATT and CDR2 SNEGSKA (reference sequence). The CDR3 is 15 amino acids. CDR3 nucleotides: TGCAGTGCTAGTCCTAGCGGGGGGGCCGCCGAGACCCAGTACTTC. Translating gives CSASPSGGAAETQYF.

As concerns this clone: The junction differs from germline at one of its ends, possibly a read error. The chain recombines TRBV12-3 or TRBV12-4 with TRBJ1-5; maybe TRBD1 (6 bases). This CDR3 spans 13 amino acids. The DNA of the CDR3 is TGTGCCAGCAGGTTAGGGACAAATCAGCCCCAGCATTTT. Residues: CASRLGTNQPQHF.

V is TRBV6-5 and J is TRBJ1-2; possible D gene TRBD1, 5 bases. Germline V gene lookup returns CDR1 MNHEY and CDR2 SVGAGI. The CDR3 has 14 residues. The V end lost 2 bases, the J end lost 2 bases, and 9 bases lay between the germline ends. This chain's CDR3 is CASSYGGGNYGYTF. CDR3 in DNA: TGTGCCAGCAGTTACGGTGGGGGGAACTATGGCTACACCTTC.

This chain connects TRBV28 to TRBJ1-4; D uncertain. Trimming removed 8 bases from V and 2 bases from J, with 9 bases in between. CDR1 is MDHEN, CDR2 SYDVKM, per germline. This CDR3 has 13 amino acids. The CDR3 reads CASGVGTNEKLFF. CDR3 bases: TGTGCCAGCGGAGTCGGGACTAATGAAAAACTGTTTTTT.

The rearrangement joins TRBV12-3 or TRBV12-4 to TRBJ2-5; D is perhaps TRBD1 (6 bases). V shed 11 bases and J shed 5 bases, with 18 bases lying between them. CDR3 length equals 13 residues. As DNA, the CDR3 is TGTGCCCCCACAGGGTTTGGTTGTGAGACCCAGTACTTC. This gives the protein CAPTGFGCETQYF.

This chain joins TRBV4-1 and TRBJ1-6; D is unclear. The V and J ends lost 6 bases and 7 bases respectively, with 13 bases between them. Germline CDR1 MGHRA, CDR2 YSYEKL. CDR3 size: 14 residues. The CDR3 sequence is CASRIGRENSPLHF. The CDR3 nucleotides are TGCGCCAGCAGAATCGGGAGAGAGAATTCACCCCTCCACTTT.

The chain combines TRBV7-2 with TRBJ2-4, with a tentative D call TRBD1 (6 bases). Trimming stripped 5 bases from V and 4 bases from J, with 15 bases between. Germline CDR1 reads SGHTA; CDR2 reads FQGNSA. The CDR3 is 15 residues long. Here the CDR3 reads CASSLEGHIKNIQYF. The DNA for the CDR3 is TGTGCCAGCAGCCTCGAGGGACATATTAAAAACATTCAGTACTTC.